This T cell receptor beta chain was retrieved from a study of blood T cell repertoires in COVID-19. As for this clone: A read error may account for a junction end that differs from germline.

Sequenced by immunoSEQ multiplex PCR; TCRdb stores in-frame clones only, minus some. The sample includes some 240,000 clones, about 87% of them seen just once. The germline gives CDR1 SGHTS, CDR2 YDEGEE. There are 15 residues in the CDR3. This sequence originates from a woman in her thirties or forties who had been exposed to COVID-19. The chain is built from TRBV5-8 and TRBJ2-7, with D unclear. The sequenced material came from PBMCs or T cells enriched from blood (not recorded which). CDR3 sequence (DNA): TGTGCCAGCAGCTTGGCCTATTCGAAAAGCTACGTGCAGTACTTC. Protein product: CASSLAYSKSYVQYF.